Shown below are 16 T cell receptor beta chains from a single sample sequenced in a study of cytomegalovirus exposure and HLA in healthy donors. Researchers ran the PCR with 60 Vbeta and 13 Jbeta primers. Here immunoSEQ multiplex PCR was the method, and the copy in TCRdb shows in-frame clones only, minus some. Of 150,000 to 200,000 clones in the sample, 60% to 80% were seen once. Specimen: PBMCs. These receptors came from a man aged 50 to 59 in good health and CMV-seropositive.

The rearrangement joins TRBV7-8 to TRBJ1-2; 10 positions match TRBD1. Germline V gene data show CDR1 as SGHVS and CDR2 as FQNEAQ. The CDR3 consists of 13 residues. The V segment lost 5 bases and the J segment 8 bases; nucleotides outside the gene matches: 5. The CDR3 bases are TGTGCCAGCAGCCGCGACAGGGGGCGAGGCTACACCTTC. As protein: CASSRDRGRGYTF.

This sequence joins TRBV7-9 and TRBJ2-3, with a tentative D call TRBD1 (6 bases). Germline lookup yields CDR1 SEHNR and CDR2 FQNEAQ (reference sequence). The CDR3 is 15 amino acids. Trimming removed 4 bases at V and 3 bases at J, with 14 bases between. The DNA of the CDR3 is TGTGCCAGCAGCTCCGGGACCAGGGGTACAGATACGCAGTATTTT. Amino acid sequence: CASSSGTRGTDTQYF.

This chain links TRBV7-9 with TRBJ1-2; 7 bases are shared with TRBD1. V dropped 5 bases and J dropped 4; count of bases not matched to a gene: 7. Germline lookup yields CDR1 SEHNR and CDR2 FQNEAQ (reference sequence). The CDR3 sequence is 14 residues long. The CDR3 DNA reads as TGTGCCAGCAGCGCGGTGGGACAGTCCTATGGCTACACCTTC. This codes for CASSAVGQSYGYTF.

V and J are TRBV11-2 and TRBJ2-5, with 7 bases that match TRBD1. Germline V lookup: CDR1 SGHAT, CDR2 FQNNGV. The V and J ends lost 5 bases and 4 bases, in that order; junction bases with no gene match: 7. The CDR3 is made up of 14 amino acids. CDR3 sequence (DNA): TGTGCCAGCAGCCTCGACAGGGTTACAGAGACCCAGTACTTC. Residues: CASSLDRVTETQYF.

This chain uses TRBV5-5 with TRBJ2-3; 7 positions agree with TRBD2. Looked up from germline, CDR1 is SGHKS and CDR2 is YYEKEE (reference sequence). The V and J ends lost 3 bases and 3 bases, in that order; junction bases with no gene match: 16. CDR3 length: 18 residues. The CDR3 DNA sequence: TGTGCCAGCAGCTCGGGCCTGGAATCAGCGGGGAGGACAGATACGCAGTATTTT. It encodes CASSSGLESAGRTDTQYF.

CDR3 amino acids: CASRFRGLVSDTQYF. In DNA form, the CDR3 reads TGTGCCAGCAGGTTCAGGGGGCTGGTTTCAGATACGCAGTATTTT. The rearrangement uses TRBV7-2 and TRBJ2-3; 8 bases are shared with TRBD1. The CDR3 consists of 15 residues. In germline, CDR1 is SGHTA, CDR2 FQGNSA. J lost 4 bases, V lost 6 bases, and 9 bases had no gene match.

In its sample, this clone was seen a few times. The gene calls are TRBV4-1 and TRBJ1-2; no definite D call. Trimming cost V 1 base and J 5 bases, with 14 bases left between them. Germline assignment: CDR1 MGHRA and CDR2 YSYEKL. The CDR3 has 15 amino acids. CDR3 in amino acids: CASSQADAGLYGYTF. In DNA form, the CDR3 reads TGCGCCAGCAGCCAAGCCGACGCGGGGTTGTATGGCTACACCTTC.

V and J are TRBV28 and TRBJ2-2; 8 bases agree with TRBD2. The CDR3 totals 15 residues. Germline CDR1 MDHEN, CDR2 SYDVKM. V dropped 5 bases and J dropped 6; count of bases not matched to a gene: 8. The CDR3 bases are TGTGCCAGCAGTACGCACGCGACTAGCGCCGGGGAGCTGTTTTTT. Its translation: CASSTHATSAGELFF.

V and J are TRBV27 and TRBJ1-5; D is undetermined. The germline gives CDR1 MNHEY, CDR2 SMNVEV (reference sequence). The length of the CDR3 is 15 residues. V was shortened by 3 bases and J by 0 bases, with 9 bases between the two germline ends. As DNA, the CDR3 is TGTGCCAGCAGTTTGGCAATCAATAGCAATCAGCCCCAGCATTTT. Protein sequence: CASSLAINSNQPQHF.

The chain has TRBV4-2 and TRBJ2-5; 11 nucleotides align to TRBD2. V shed 0 bases, J shed 5 bases, and the junction held 5 bases outside the gene matches. Germline-derived CDR1 and CDR2 are LGHNA and YNFKEQ. This CDR3 has 16 amino acids. Here the CDR3 DNA reads TGTGCCAGCAGCCAAGAGGGTTCTAGCGGGGGGGAGACCCAGTACTTC. Translation: CASSQEGSSGGETQYF.

The chain has TRBV11-2 and TRBJ1-2; TRBD1 might be the D (6 bases). Trimming took 6 bases from V and 5 from J, leaving 16 bases between them. Per germline, CDR1 SGHAT and CDR2 FQNNGV. The CDR3 is 14 amino acids. CDR3 residues: CASRKGGAEYGYTF. DNA for the CDR3: TGTGCCAGCAGAAAAGGGGGGGCTGAGTATGGCTACACCTTC. Variable domain in full (rest from reference TRBV11-2 and TRBJ1-2): EAGVAQSPRYKIIEKRQSVAFWCNPISGHATLYWYQQILGQGPKLLIQFQNNGVVDDSQLPKDRFSAERLKGVDSTLKIQPAKLEDSAVYLCASRKGGAEYGYTFGSGTRLTVV.

The chain carries TRBV6-5 and TRBJ2-1, with D tentatively TRBD1 (6 bases). V gave up 2 bases and J gave up 8 bases, with 13 bases separating them. This CDR3 has 14 amino acids. Per germline, CDR1 MNHEY and CDR2 SVGAGI. CDR3 loop: CASSYTGTKDEQFF. The CDR3 nucleotides read TGTGCCAGCAGTTACACCGGGACAAAGGATGAGCAGTTCTTC.

The chain has TRBV10-3 and TRBJ2-5; D unresolved. This CDR3 spans 13 amino acids. The germline V and J ends were trimmed by 2 bases and 5 bases, with 9 bases remaining between them. The germline V gene encodes CDR1 ENHRY and CDR2 SYGVKD. CDR3 residues: CAISERYGETQYF. DNA of the CDR3: TGTGCCATCAGTGAGAGGTACGGGGAGACCCAGTACTTC.

The chain joins TRBV7-8 to TRBJ2-5; 14 nucleotides match TRBD2. The V segment lost 5 bases and the J segment 7 bases; nucleotides outside the gene matches: 3. This CDR3 is built from 14 residues. Germline V lookup: CDR1 SGHVS, CDR2 FQNEAQ. CDR3 loop: CASSLGLAGGTQYF. CDR3 DNA: TGTGCCAGCAGCCTAGGACTAGCGGGGGGGACCCAGTACTTC.

This clone came up a few times. This rearrangement joins TRBV19 to TRBJ2-2, with TRBD1 matching 8 bases. V dropped 1 base and J dropped 4; count of bases not matched to a gene: 2. The germline CDR1 and CDR2 sequences are LNHDA and SQIVND (reference sequence). This CDR3 contains 15 residues. The CDR3 loop reads CASSIGTGTTGELFF. The CDR3 region has the DNA TGTGCCAGTAGTATAGGGACAGGGACCACCGGGGAGCTGTTTTTT. The full variable domain, rest sourced from reference TRBV19 and TRBJ2-2, is DGGITQSPKYLFRKEGQNVTLSCEQNLNHDAMYWYRQDPGQGLRLIYYSQIVNDFQKGDIAEGYSVSREKKESFPLTVTSAQKNPTAFYLCASSIGTGTTGELFFGEGSRLTVL.

This sequence joins TRBV4-2 and TRBJ2-2; tentatively, D is TRBD2 (5 bases). The V gene's germline CDR1 is LGHNA and CDR2 YNFKEQ. This CDR3 comprises 16 residues. The ends were cut back, 3 bases at V and 4 bases at J, with 15 bases in the middle. As DNA, the CDR3 is TGTGCCAGCAGCCACCCCGGGATACCCAGCACCGGGGAGCTGTTTTTT. Translating it yields CASSHPGIPSTGELFF.